This passage covers 9 T cell receptor beta chains from one sample sequenced in a study of blood T cell repertoires in COVID-19. Only in-frame clones appear in the TCRdb table, and some are missing; sequencing was by immunoSEQ multiplex PCR. The sample carries around 140,000 clones, nearly 85% recorded once. The source material was PBMCs or T cells enriched from blood (not recorded which). Every receptor here comes from a man aged 50 to 59 in a cohort exposed to, infected with or recovered from COVID-19 (not recorded which).

This chain joins TRBV3-1 (or the pseudogene TRBV3-2) and TRBJ2-3, with 7 bases matching TRBD2. Germline CDR1 and CDR2: LGHDT and YNNKEL (reference sequence). V lost 4 bases, J lost 3 bases, and 4 bases stayed unmatched. The CDR3 runs to 14 residues. CDR3: CASSRSGGTDTQYF. The DNA for the CDR3 is TGTGCCAGCAGCCGATCCGGGGGGACAGATACGCAGTATTTT.

This clone was recorded only once. The rearrangement joins TRBV14 to TRBJ2-7; D is possibly TRBD1 (6 bases). CDR1 is SGHDN and CDR2 is FVKESK in the germline V gene. This CDR3 comprises 14 residues. The ends were cut back, 5 bases at V and 5 bases at J, with 16 bases in the middle. The CDR3 reads CASSVQGMGDEQYF. DNA of the CDR3: TGTGCCAGCAGCGTCCAGGGGATGGGGGACGAGCAGTACTTC.

CDR3 bases: TGTGCCAGCAGCCACGGGGGACTGGCAACTAATGAAAAACTGTTTTTT. Translating it yields CASSHGGLATNEKLFF. V gene TRBV7-8 combines with J gene TRBJ1-4; TRBD1 might be the D (5 bases). The V end was cut by 5 bases, the J end by 0 bases, with 13 bases between. CDR3 length: 16 residues. CDR1 SGHVS and CDR2 FQNEAQ come from the germline V gene.

The rearrangement links TRBV9 to TRBJ1-1; D perhaps matches TRBD1 (5 bases). The germline V gene encodes CDR1 SGDLS and CDR2 YYNGEE. Trimming shortened V by 4 bases and J by 7 bases, and 14 bases separated the two germline ends. This CDR3 comprises 13 residues. This CDR3 is CASSQGGHREAFF. The CDR3 nucleotides read TGTGCCAGCAGCCAGGGAGGACACCGTGAAGCTTTCTTT.

The rearrangement joins TRBV11-2 to TRBJ1-5; weak D call: TRBD1 (6 bases). Germline CDR1 is SGHAT and CDR2 is FQNNGV. V lost 5 bases and J 4 bases, leaving 15 bases between the germline ends. The CDR3 has 15 residues. CDR3 coding DNA: TGTGCCAGCAGCCTTAACGTACAGGGAAATCAGCCCCAGCATTTT. This sequence encodes CASSLNVQGNQPQHF.

The V gene is TRBV5-5, the J gene TRBJ2-1; D gene ambiguous. Germline V gene sequence: CDR1 SGHKS, CDR2 YYEKEE (reference sequence). Trimming pared 0 bases from V and 3 bases from J, leaving 7 bases between. The CDR3 totals 14 residues. CDR3 loop: CASSLDGSYNEQFF. The CDR3 DNA sequence: TGTGCCAGCAGCTTGGATGGCAGCTACAATGAGCAGTTCTTC.

This chain connects TRBV25-1 to TRBJ1-2; D gene uncertain. The CDR3 runs 14 residues. The germline V gene encodes CDR1 MGHDK and CDR2 SYGVNS. V was pared by 1 base and J by 3 bases, with 9 bases between. CDR3 bases: TGTGCCAGCAGTGAATCTTACAGAGACTATGGCTACACCTTC. Protein product: CASSESYRDYGYTF.

This sequence joins TRBV6-5 and TRBJ1-5; 11 bases are shared with TRBD1. The germline gives CDR1 MNHEY, CDR2 SVGAGI. This CDR3 region has 15 residues. After removal of 4 bases from V and 7 bases from J, the junction contained 6 bases not matched to a gene. The DNA for the CDR3 is TGTGCCAGCAGTTCGGGACAGGGGGTATCCCAGCCCCAGCATTTT. Protein product: CASSSGQGVSQPQHF.

This chain joins TRBV15 and TRBJ2-7; maybe TRBD1 (5 bases). V shed 4 bases and J shed 6 bases, with 10 bases lying between them. There are 12 residues in the CDR3. Germline lookup yields CDR1 LNHNV and CDR2 YYDKDF (reference sequence). The CDR3 coding sequence is TGTGCCACCAGCAAGGGGTTGGTCGAGCAGTACTTC. As protein: CATSKGLVEQYF.